Listed below are T cell receptor beta chains from one sample, sequenced in a study of blood T cells in healthy people across ages. TCRdb itself ran the 5' RACE reads through MiXCR, one entry per CDR3 protein. This sample has about 970,000 distinct CDR3 sequences, with around 54% found just once. What was sequenced was blood. These receptors were obtained from a woman aged 60-75 years in good health. Both conserved end residues are part of each CDR3.

V	J	CDR3
TRBV12-3/TRBV12-4	TRBJ2-1	CASSRGLAQYNEQFF
TRBV5-5	TRBJ2-1	CASSLVSSGTNEQFF
TRBV24-1	NA	CATSDQGDAGRVNEQYF
TRBV7-3	TRBJ2-5	CASSFSGGQETQYF
TRBV3-1	TRBJ2-7	CASSQAWGSYEQYF
TRBV25-1	TRBJ2-4	CASSAQTGPSEGRVKNIQYF
TRBV10-1	TRBJ2-5	CASSEDSRQYF
TRBV10-3	TRBJ1-2	CAISDLGTVYLYGYTF
TRBV27	TRBJ2-1	CASSPPRLAGDPEQFF
TRBV19	TRBJ2-5	CASRKAGRETQYF
TRBV20-1	TRBJ2-5	CSARVGGRDEQYF
TRBV29-1	TRBJ2-1	CSVSSFSYNEQFF
TRBV9	TRBJ2-1	CASSIREGVGNEQFF
TRBV20-1	TRBJ1-1	CSASLNGNTEAFF
TRBV3-1	TRBJ2-7	CASSLMPGLAGPDYEQYF
TRBV7-9	TRBJ2-3	CASSELVGDSTQYF
TRBV4-2	TRBJ2-7	CASRGTGRYEQYF
TRBV29-1	TRBJ2-1	CSVVVAGGSSEQFF
TRBV12-3/TRBV12-4	TRBJ2-3	CASSSGLSTDMQYF
TRBV9	TRBJ2-7	CASSYDSSFYEQYF
TRBV12-3/TRBV12-4	TRBJ2-1	CASREGGRGNEQFF
TRBV4-1	TRBJ2-1	CASSQGVASGSRGVGYNEQFF
TRBV20-1	TRBJ2-7	CSVIEREQYF
TRBV28	TRBJ2-5	CASRLTGRQETQYF
TRBV20-1	TRBJ2-1	CSASTSDLYNEQFF
TRBV7-9	TRBJ2-1	CASSFGERDNEQFF
TRBV5-5	TRBJ2-1	CASSYSPLAGAYNEQFF
TRBV2	TRBJ2-1	CASRETGVHEQFF
TRBV5-1	TRBJ2-1	CASSPDSGSLNEQFF
TRBV10-1	TRBJ2-1	CASADTSGSLPDEQFF
TRBV15	TRBJ2-1	CATSRVGQGWNEQFF
TRBV9	TRBJ2-5	CASSVLSNNQETQYF
TRBV27	TRBJ2-1	CASSSRTGLSSEQFF
TRBV12-3/TRBV12-4	NA	CASRFYNEQYF
TRBV7-3	TRBJ2-7	CASSFGPSPSVQYF
TRBV6-2/TRBV6-3	TRBJ2-1	CASSWSGRGREQFF
TRBV3-1	TRBJ2-7	CASSQGPGGGDEQYF
TRBV18	TRBJ1-4	CASSPINDRDEKLFF
TRBV7-9	TRBJ2-3	CASSQGRGLSDTQYF
TRBV24-1	TRBJ2-1	CATQLTSGSIYNEQFF
TRBV3-1	TRBJ1-2	CASSQDLADYYGYTF
TRBV10-3	TRBJ2-3	CAIGFLKEWPSRPDTQYF
TRBV7-3	TRBJ2-1	CASSLTPSGRNEQFF
TRBV6-5	TRBJ2-1	CASNKAGASYNEQFF
TRBV6-1	TRBJ2-1	CASSGLAGSQGRYNEQFF
TRBV28	NA	CASSSFWKRSSYNEQYF
TRBV5-6	TRBJ2-7	CASSSWGLAGGHRTYEQYF
TRBV14	TRBJ2-1	CASSQKLGRAHNEQFF
TRBV4-1	TRBJ2-3	CASSQGTGVNTDTQYF
TRBV5-1	TRBJ2-7	CASSLQGWGYNEQYF
TRBV6-5	TRBJ1-1	CASSYSEWRSEAFF
TRBV5-1	TRBJ2-1	CASSFTSGRYEQFF
TRBV29-1	TRBJ2-5	CSAARAGGQQETQYF
TRBV4-3	TRBJ1-4	CASSQGYAGKLFF
TRBV29-1	TRBJ2-1	CSVGGAINEQFF